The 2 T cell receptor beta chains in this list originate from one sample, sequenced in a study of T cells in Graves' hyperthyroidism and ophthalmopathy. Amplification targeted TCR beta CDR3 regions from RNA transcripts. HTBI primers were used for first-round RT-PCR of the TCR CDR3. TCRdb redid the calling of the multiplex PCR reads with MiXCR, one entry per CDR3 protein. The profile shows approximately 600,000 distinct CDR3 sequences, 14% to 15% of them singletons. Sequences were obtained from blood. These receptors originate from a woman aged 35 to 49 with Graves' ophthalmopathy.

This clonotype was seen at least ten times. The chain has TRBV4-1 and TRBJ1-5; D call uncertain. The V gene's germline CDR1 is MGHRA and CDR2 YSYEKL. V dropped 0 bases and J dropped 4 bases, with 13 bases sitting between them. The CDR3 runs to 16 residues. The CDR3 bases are TGCGCCAGCAGCCAAGATCTGGGGTGGGTGAATCAGCCCCAGCATTTT. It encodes CASSQDLGWVNQPQHF.

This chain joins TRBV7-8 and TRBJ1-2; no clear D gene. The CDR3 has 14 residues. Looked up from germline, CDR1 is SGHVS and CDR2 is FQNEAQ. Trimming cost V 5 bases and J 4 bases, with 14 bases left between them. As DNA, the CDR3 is TGTGCCAGCAGCCCGACGGCTTCCAGCTATGGCTACACCTTC. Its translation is CASSPTASSYGYTF.